These 19 T cell receptor beta chains share one sample of origin, sequenced in a study of shared clonotypes between healthy human individuals. Data came from immunoSEQ multiplex PCR; TCRdb stores just in-frame clones and leaves some out. This table has about a million clones, 70% to 80% appearing once. Sequencing input: memory CD4+ T cells sorted from blood. The sample's subset: CD45RA-negative fraction. The receptors shown here come from a man in his late teens or twenties in good health.

The chain couples TRBV5-1 to TRBJ1-5; D is uncertain. CDR3 length: 13 amino acids. Trimming pared 4 bases from V and 3 bases from J, leaving 8 bases between. CDR1 SGHRS and CDR2 YFSETQ come from the germline V gene. Here the CDR3 DNA reads TGCGCCAGCAGCCCTGGAATCAATCAGCCCCAGCATTTT. As protein: CASSPGINQPQHF.

The chain uses TRBV19 and TRBJ1-1; D uncertain. The V gene lost 8 bases and the J gene lost 5 bases, with 9 bases spanning the gap. There are 11 residues in the CDR3. Germline loops: CDR1 LNHDA, CDR2 SQIVND (reference sequence). CDR3 DNA sequence: TGTGCCAGTGCCGGGTGGACTGAAGCTTTCTTT. Amino acid sequence: CASAGWTEAFF.

The chain joins TRBV4-3 to TRBJ1-2; tentatively, D is TRBD1 (5 bases). CDR1 and CDR2 (germline): LGHNA, YSLEER. This CDR3 has 14 amino acids. V was cut by 0 bases and J by 13 bases, with 18 bases left in between. CDR3 in amino acids: CASSQDTGFGARTF. CDR3 nucleotides: TGCGCCAGCAGCCAAGATACCGGGTTTGGGGCCCGCACCTTC.

V is TRBV18 and J is TRBJ1-5, with 7 bases matching TRBD1. From germline, CDR1 is KGHSH and CDR2 LQKENI. The CDR3 has 14 residues. Trimming at V came to 6 bases and at J to 6 bases, leaving 8 bases not matched to a gene. The CDR3 sequence: CASSLDRRGQPQHF. CDR3 bases: TGTGCCAGCTCCTTGGACAGGCGGGGTCAGCCCCAGCATTTT.

This clone has just a few counts. The rearrangement links TRBV2 to TRBJ2-7; D might be TRBD2 (5 bases). Germline V gene data show CDR1 as SNHLY and CDR2 as FYNNEI. V was trimmed by 6 bases and J by 9 bases, leaving 12 bases between them. The CDR3 loop spans 11 amino acids. The CDR3 loop reads CASRQGLGQYF. CDR3 nucleotide sequence: TGTGCCAGCAGACAAGGACTCGGGCAGTACTTC.

This clone was seen repeatedly, ten times or more. The chain has TRBV7-9 and TRBJ2-7; tentatively, D is TRBD1 (5 bases). This CDR3 is 11 amino acids long. The V end lost 4 bases, the J end lost 6 bases, and 7 bases lay between the germline ends. The germline V gene has CDR1 SEHNR and CDR2 FQNEAQ (reference sequence). The CDR3 reads CASSSGLEQYF. As DNA, the CDR3 is TGTGCCAGCAGCTCAGGGCTCGAGCAGTACTTC. Filled out from reference TRBV7-9 and TRBJ2-7, the complete variable domain reads DTGVSQNPRHKITKRGQNVTFRCDPISEHNRLYWYRQTLGQGPEFLTYFQNEAQLEKSRLLSDRFSAERPKGSFSTLEIQRTEQGDSAMYLCASSSGLEQYFGPGTRLTVT.

About this clone: This sample includes further DNA sequences coding for the same CDR3. The rearrangement links TRBV10-2 to TRBJ1-1; D is unresolved. The V end lost 4 bases, the J end lost 1 base, and 7 bases lay between the germline ends. The CDR3 is 13 residues long. Germline CDR1 WSHSY, CDR2 SAAADI. The CDR3 DNA reads TGCGCCAGCAGTGGACGAGAGAACACTGAAGCTTTCTTT. Translated, it gives CASSGRENTEAFF.

The V gene is TRBV11-2, the J gene TRBJ2-5; tentatively, D is TRBD1 (6 bases). The length of the CDR3 is 14 residues. V lost 0 bases, J lost 6 bases, and 11 bases lay in between. The germline CDR1 and CDR2 sequences are SGHAT and FQNNGV. The CDR3 loop reads CASSLEQGPKTQYF. CDR3 DNA sequence: TGTGCCAGCAGCTTAGAACAGGGACCGAAGACCCAGTACTTC.

This clone was observed a few times. The rearrangement links TRBV7-2 to TRBJ2-1; the D gene is possibly TRBD1 (5 bases). This CDR3 has 14 residues. From germline, CDR1 is SGHTA and CDR2 FQGNSA. Trimming pared 5 bases from V and 7 bases from J, leaving 15 bases between. The CDR3 is CASSPEVGANEQFF. For the CDR3, the DNA is TGTGCCAGCAGCCCAGAGGTTGGGGCGAATGAGCAGTTCTTC.

The V call is TRBV18, the J call TRBJ2-7, with unresolved D. The V gene's germline CDR1 is KGHSH and CDR2 LQKENI. V was cut by 3 bases and J by 1 base, with 13 bases left in between. This CDR3 is 15 amino acids long. CDR3 protein: CASSPQRQISYEQYF. For the CDR3, the DNA is TGTGCCAGCTCACCCCAACGGCAGATTTCCTACGAGCAGTACTTC.

This chain uses TRBV5-1 with TRBJ2-7; D is perhaps TRBD1 or TRBD2 (7 bases each). There are 15 residues in the CDR3. Trimming cost V 4 bases and J 5 bases, with 19 bases left between them. From germline, CDR1 is SGHRS and CDR2 YFSETQ. The CDR3 protein is CASSGRGGAYNEQYF. The CDR3, as DNA: TGCGCCAGCAGCGGCAGGGGGGGTGCCTACAACGAGCAGTACTTC.

V gene TRBV7-9 combines with J gene TRBJ2-5; D not certain. The CDR3 consists of 12 residues. Germline V CDR1 and CDR2: SEHNR, FQNEAQ (reference sequence). V lost 7 bases to trimming and J lost 4 bases, with 10 bases between them. CDR3 protein: CASKVLGETQYF. The DNA for the CDR3 is TGTGCCAGCAAAGTTTTGGGAGAGACCCAGTACTTC.

J is TRBJ1-2 and V is TRBV2; no definite D call. The V gene lost 4 bases and the J gene lost 2 bases, with 14 bases spanning the gap. The CDR3 has 15 amino acids. The V gene's germline CDR1 is SNHLY and CDR2 FYNNEI. The chain's CDR3 is CASSVRAGPNYGYTF. CDR3 in DNA: TGTGCCAGCAGTGTTCGAGCAGGACCGAACTATGGCTACACCTTC. The full variable domain, with the rest looked up from reference TRBV2 and TRBJ1-2, is EPEVTQTPSHQVTQMGQEVILRCVPISNHLYFYWYRQILGQKVEFLVSFYNNEISEKSEIFDDQFSVERPDGSNFTLKIRSTKLEDSAMYFCASSVRAGPNYGYTFGSGTRLTVV.

This chain connects TRBV5-1 to TRBJ2-5; D is undetermined. Trimming removed 3 bases at V and 5 bases at J, with 8 bases between. Germline V gene sequence: CDR1 SGHRS, CDR2 YFSETQ. CDR3 length: 12 residues. DNA of the CDR3: TGCGCCAGCAGCTCGGTTGGGGAGACCCAGTACTTC. Amino acids: CASSSVGETQYF.

The J gene is TRBJ1-2, the V gene TRBV28; maybe TRBD1 (5 bases). This CDR3 contains 13 residues. Germline V gene data show CDR1 as MDHEN and CDR2 as SYDVKM. V lost 4 bases and J 6 bases, leaving 12 bases between the germline ends. The CDR3 bases are TGTGCCAGCAGTTCGACAGTAAGGAATGGCTACACCTTC. It encodes CASSSTVRNGYTF.

The chain couples TRBV19 to TRBJ2-5, with D unclear. Trimming cost V 5 bases and J 2 bases, with 18 bases left between them. Germline assignment: CDR1 LNHDA and CDR2 SQIVND (reference sequence). CDR3 length: 16 amino acids. The CDR3 protein is CASSAPGDFWQETQYF. CDR3 DNA: TGTGCCAGTAGTGCCCCTGGCGATTTTTGGCAAGAGACCCAGTACTTC.

This clone came up once. The chain employs TRBV29-1 and TRBJ2-7, with TRBD2 matching over 8 bases. Germline V lookup: CDR1 SQVTM, CDR2 ANQGSEA. The CDR3 covers 14 residues. The CDR3 spells CGFSRGLVNDEQYF. In DNA form, the CDR3 reads TGCGGATTCTCCAGGGGACTAGTAAATGACGAGCAGTACTTC.

This clone was picked up one time. V usage is TRBV2 and J usage is TRBJ1-1; TRBD1 might be the D (6 bases). The CDR3 is 15 amino acids. Looked up from germline, CDR1 is SNHLY and CDR2 is FYNNEI. V dropped 4 bases and J dropped 4 bases, with 16 bases sitting between them. The CDR3 DNA reads as TGTGCCAGCAGTGTAGACCAGGGGTTGAGCACTGAAGCTTTCTTT. Amino acid sequence: CASSVDQGLSTEAFF.

The chain couples TRBV7-2 to TRBJ2-7; the match to TRBD2 covers 11 bases. The trim removed 2 bases at V and 6 bases at J, leaving 6 bases unmatched. CDR3 length equals 15 residues. CDR1 and CDR2 from the germline V gene are SGHTA and FQGNSA. The CDR3: CASSLLAGGSGEQYF. The DNA of the CDR3 is TGTGCCAGCAGCTTATTAGCGGGAGGGAGCGGCGAGCAGTACTTC.